The 5 T cell receptor beta chains given below trace back to one sample, sequenced in a study of response to subunit inactivated influenza vaccine. TCRdb redid the calling of the RT-PCR reads with MiXCR, one entry per CDR3 protein. The data contain roughly 790,000 distinct CDR3 sequences, around 20% of them singletons. The material sequenced was PBMCs from blood, taken 5 days after vaccination. All receptors come from a man aged 50-60 years who received an inactivated influenza vaccine.

In its sample, this clonotype was seen many times. V gene TRBV4-2 combines with J gene TRBJ2-2, with 13 bases aligning to TRBD2. This CDR3 region has 22 residues. Germline V gives CDR1 LGHNA, CDR2 YNFKEQ. Trimming took 4 bases from V and 6 from J; bases not matched to a gene: 23. The CDR3 loop is CASSLFSGLAGVLGLGAGELFF. In DNA form, the CDR3 reads TGTGCCAGCAGCCTCTTCTCCGGACTAGCGGGAGTTCTGGGGCTGGGGGCCGGGGAGCTGTTTTTT.

This clonotype was detected ten times or more. The chain carries TRBV29-1 and TRBJ2-7, with 7 bases that match TRBD1. Germline V gene data show CDR1 as SQVTM and CDR2 as ANQGSEA. The CDR3 is 16 residues long. The V segment lost 1 base and the J segment 0 bases; nucleotides outside the gene matches: 9. This chain's CDR3 is CSVEVMRQGNSYEQYF. As DNA, the CDR3 is TGCAGCGTTGAAGTAATGAGACAGGGTAACTCCTACGAGCAGTACTTC.

The chain carries TRBV6-1 and TRBJ2-5; D is perhaps TRBD1 (5 bases). V was shortened by 6 bases and J by 2 bases, with 10 bases between the two germline ends. Germline V CDR1 and CDR2: MNHNS, SASEGT. The CDR3 loop spans 13 amino acids. The CDR3 spells CASRGVGQETQYF. CDR3 bases: TGTGCCAGCAGAGGGGTAGGGCAAGAGACCCAGTACTTC.

This clonotype came up a few times. The chain carries TRBV6-2 or TRBV6-3 and TRBJ1-2; 10 positions match TRBD1. The V segment lost 6 bases and the J segment 4 bases; nucleotides outside the gene matches: 14. In germline, CDR1 is MNHEY, CDR2 SVGEGT. The CDR3 spans 17 residues. The CDR3 loop reads CASSEPGQGLGSYGYTF. In DNA form, the CDR3 reads TGTGCCAGCAGCGAACCGGGACAGGGGCTGGGGAGCTATGGCTACACCTTC.

The chain uses TRBV29-1 and TRBJ2-7; TRBD1 agrees at 8 bases. Trimming removed 3 bases from V and 6 bases from J; junction bases left unmatched: 4. Germline assignment: CDR1 SQVTM and CDR2 ANQGSEA. CDR3 size: 12 residues. The CDR3 DNA is TGCAGCGTTGACTCTACAGGGGGCGAGCAGTACTTC. Residues: CSVDSTGGEQYF.